This TCR beta chain comes out of a study of post-analysis software for immune sequencing data. Study context: The courses of disease that were included comprised relapsing-remitting, secondary progressive and progressive-relapsing multiple sclerosis. Notes on the study in general: The authors found that F measure strongly co-clustered same-batch samples. Controls had significantly higher normalized Chao1 diversity than multiple sclerosis patients. The study found TRBV5-6, TRBV5-1 and TRBV20-1 among roughly 5 TRBV segments more frequent in patients than controls.

The V gene's germline CDR1 is DFQATT and CDR2 SNEGSKA (reference sequence). The V and J ends lost 1 base and 4 bases respectively, with 17 bases between them. The CDR3 contains 15 residues. On this clonotype: What it binds is unknown.

Sequencing libraries made from TCR beta cDNA carried unique molecular identifiers. T cells numbering roughly 1 to 10 million yielded cDNA molecules that totaled about 500,000. Using its own MiXCR run on the PCR reads, TCRdb lists one record per CDR3 protein. The table shows around 200,000 distinct CDR3 sequences, with 29% occurring only once. The sample comprised blood. The chain employs TRBV20-1 and TRBJ2-7, with no clear D. This sequence originates from a girl between 2 and 17 years old with multiple sclerosis. This CDR3 reads CSARGFLSVIYEQYF. The CDR3 DNA reads as TGCAGTGCTAGAGGGTTCTTATCGGTAATATACGAGCAGTACTTC.